A selection of T cell receptor beta chains follows, all from one sample in a study of blood T cell repertoires in COVID-19. Clones were sequenced by immunoSEQ multiplex PCR, and TCRdb holds only the in-frame ones, with some missing. There are 200,000 to 250,000 clones in the sample; around 90% occur only once, and around 1.2% lies in the top ten. The sample comprised peripheral blood. These receptors came from a man younger than 45 with acute or convalescent COVID-19. Both conserved end residues are part of each CDR3. D genes are given only for firm matches. Some rows have no size entry. The others give once, few or many, or a class for an expanded clone.

D gene	clone size	V gene	J gene	CDR3 protein	CDR3 DNA
TRBD1	.	TRBV6-5	TRBJ1-5	CASSYAGGPNQPQHF	TGTGCCAGCAGTTACGCAGGGGGACCTAATCAGCCCCAGCATTTT
TRBD1	.	TRBV2	TRBJ1-2	CASSEAPGQDYGYTF	TGTGCCAGCAGTGAAGCCCCTGGACAGGACTATGGCTACACCTTC
TRBD2	.	TRBV9	TRBJ2-1	CASSVDGGNEQFF	TGTGCCAGCAGCGTAGACGGGGGGAATGAGCAGTTCTTC
.	.	TRBV28	TRBJ1-1	CASSSYPTLQPEAFF	TGTGCCAGCAGTTCTTATCCGACACTCCAGCCTGAAGCTTTCTTT
TRBD2	.	TRBV11-2	TRBJ2-4	CASSWEGRPWIQYF	TGTGCCAGCAGCTGGGAGGGACGACCCTGGATTCAGTACTTC
TRBD1	.	TRBV30	TRBJ2-7	CAWSGQAHEQYF	TGTGCCTGGTCGGGACAGGCCCACGAGCAGTACTTC
.	.	TRBV7-3	TRBJ2-1	CASSLILLAYNEQFF	TGTGCCAGCAGCTTAATTCTGCTAGCGTACAATGAGCAGTTCTTC
.	.	TRBV19	TRBJ1-6	CASSIAGYYSPLHF	TGTGCCAGTAGTATAGCAGGCTATTATTCACCCCTCCACTTT
.	.	TRBV28	TRBJ1-5	CASSLMVRSNQPQHF	TGTGCCAGCAGTTTAATGGTCAGAAGCAATCAGCCCCAGCATTTT
TRBD1	.	TRBV23-1	TRBJ2-7	CASSHPGQGIGEQYF	TGCGCCAGCAGTCACCCGGGACAGGGGATAGGCGAGCAGTACTTC
TRBD1	once	TRBV2	TRBJ1-2	CASRGDSPSGYTF	TGTGCCAGCAGGGGGGACAGCCCGAGTGGCTACACCTTC
.	.	TRBV28	TRBJ1-1	CASSAFTEAFF	TGTGCCAGCAGTGCGTTCACTGAAGCTTTCTTT
TRBD1	.	TRBV19	TRBJ2-5	CASSQGAGETQYF	TGTGCCAGTAGCCAGGGGGCAGGAGAGACCCAGTACTTC
TRBD1	few	TRBV18	TRBJ1-1	CASSPLSGGRKAEAFF	TGTGCCAGCTCACCACTGTCAGGGGGGCGCAAGGCTGAAGCTTTCTTT
TRBD1	.	TRBV2	TRBJ1-2	CASWFTGDGLRGYTF	TGTGCCAGCTGGTTTACAGGGGATGGACTAAGGGGCTACACCTTC
.	.	TRBV13	TRBJ1-6	CASSPSGIRGSPLHF	TGTGCCAGCAGCCCATCCGGGATAAGAGGTTCACCCCTCCACTTT
.	once	TRBV5-1	TRBJ2-3	CASSLAPPADTQYF	TGCGCCAGCAGCCTCGCACCTCCGGCAGATACGCAGTATTTT
.	once	TRBV2	TRBJ2-2	CASSSRQATGELFF	TGTGCCAGCAGTTCAAGACAGGCCACCGGGGAGCTGTTTTTT
TRBD1	.	TRBV19	TRBJ2-5	CASSTGTGRIVETQYF	TGTGCCAGTAGTACCGGGACAGGGAGGATAGTGGAGACCCAGTACTTC
TRBD2	.	TRBV4-1	TRBJ2-3	CASSQEVRGAGTDTQYF	TGCGCCAGCAGCCAAGAAGTGCGGGGGGCCGGAACAGATACGCAGTATTTT
.	once	TRBV2	TRBJ1-1	CASSEGTVLNTEAFF	TGTGCCAGCAGTGAAGGAACAGTTTTGAACACTGAAGCTTTCTTT
TRBD2	.	TRBV6-1	TRBJ2-3	CASSEGGLAGGGYRDTQYF	TGTGCCAGCAGTGAAGGAGGACTAGCGGGAGGCGGGTATAGAGATACGCAGTATTTT
TRBD1	.	TRBV18	TRBJ1-3	CASSQGTGATGNTIYF	TGTGCCAGCTCACAGGGGACAGGGGCTACTGGAAACACCATATATTTT
TRBD1	.	TRBV30	TRBJ2-4	CAWTGTAKNIQYF	TGTGCCTGGACTGGGACAGCTAAAAACATTCAGTACTTC
.	.	TRBV28	TRBJ1-5	CASSRRQAQGQPQHF	TGTGCCAGCAGCCGCAGACAGGCACAAGGGCAGCCCCAGCATTTT
TRBD2	.	TRBV27	TRBJ2-3	CASARGLGGASTDTQYF	TGTGCCAGCGCGCGGGGACTCGGGGGGGCAAGCACAGATACGCAGTATTTT
.	once	TRBV27	TRBJ2-1	CASSLASPYNEQFF	TGTGCCAGCAGTTTGGCTAGCCCCTACAATGAGCAGTTCTTC
.	.	TRBV6-5	TRBJ1-5	CASSYSITIGAQHF	TGTGCCAGCAGTTACTCTATCACAATAGGAGCCCAGCATTTT
.	once	TRBV7-9	TRBJ1-4	CASSFGRVREKLFF	TGTGCCAGCAGCTTCGGGAGGGTTAGGGAAAAACTGTTTTTT
.	.	TRBV5-1	TRBJ2-1	CASSLGVREYNEQFF	TGCGCCAGCAGCTTGGGGGTCAGGGAATACAATGAGCAGTTCTTC
TRBD2	.	TRBV18	TRBJ2-2	CASSPGMPAGVTGELFF	TGTGCCAGCTCACCCGGAATGCCAGCGGGAGTGACCGGGGAGCTGTTTTTT
.	.	TRBV27	TRBJ2-5	CASSLSQGFETQYF	TGTGCCAGCAGTTTATCGCAGGGGTTTGAGACCCAGTACTTC